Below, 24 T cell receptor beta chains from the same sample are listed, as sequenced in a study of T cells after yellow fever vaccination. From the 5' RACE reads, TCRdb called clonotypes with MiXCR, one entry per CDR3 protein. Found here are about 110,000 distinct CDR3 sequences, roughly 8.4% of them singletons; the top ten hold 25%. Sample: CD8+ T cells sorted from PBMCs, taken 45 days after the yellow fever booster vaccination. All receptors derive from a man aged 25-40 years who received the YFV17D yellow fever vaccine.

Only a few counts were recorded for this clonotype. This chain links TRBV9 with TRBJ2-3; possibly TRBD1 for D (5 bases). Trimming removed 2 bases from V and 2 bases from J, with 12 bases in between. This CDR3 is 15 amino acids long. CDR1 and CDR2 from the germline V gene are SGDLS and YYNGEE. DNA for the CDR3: TGTGCCAGCAGCGTGGGCACAGGACCCACAGATACGCAGTATTTT. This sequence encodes CASSVGTGPTDTQYF. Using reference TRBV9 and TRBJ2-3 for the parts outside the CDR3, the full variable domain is DSGVTQTPKHLITATGQRVTLRCSPRSGDLSVYWYQQSLDQGLQFLIQYYNGEERAKGNILERFSAQQFPDLHSELNLSSLELGDSALYFCASSVGTGPTDTQYFGPGTRLTVL.

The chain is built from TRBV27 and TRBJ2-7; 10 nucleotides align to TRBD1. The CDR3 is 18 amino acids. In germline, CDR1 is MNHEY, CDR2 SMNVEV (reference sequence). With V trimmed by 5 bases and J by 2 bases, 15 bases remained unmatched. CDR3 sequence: CASSPTGTGAGLTYEQYF. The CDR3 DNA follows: TGTGCCAGCAGTCCGACCGGGACAGGGGCCGGCCTCACCTACGAGCAGTACTTC.

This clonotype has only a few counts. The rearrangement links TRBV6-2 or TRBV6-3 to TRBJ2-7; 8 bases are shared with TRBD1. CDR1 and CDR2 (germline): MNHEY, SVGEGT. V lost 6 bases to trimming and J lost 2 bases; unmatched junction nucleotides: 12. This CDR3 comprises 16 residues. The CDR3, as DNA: TGTGCCAGCAGCCTTTTTCCCGGGACAGGTCCCTACGAGCAGTACTTC. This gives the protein CASSLFPGTGPYEQYF.

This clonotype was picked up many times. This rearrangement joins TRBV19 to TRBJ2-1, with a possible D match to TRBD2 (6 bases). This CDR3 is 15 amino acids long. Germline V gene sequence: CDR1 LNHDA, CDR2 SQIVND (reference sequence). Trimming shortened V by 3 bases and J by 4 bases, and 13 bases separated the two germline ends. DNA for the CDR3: TGTGCCAGTAGTATCCGTGGTGGGGGGTACAATGAGCAGTTCTTC. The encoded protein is CASSIRGGGYNEQFF.

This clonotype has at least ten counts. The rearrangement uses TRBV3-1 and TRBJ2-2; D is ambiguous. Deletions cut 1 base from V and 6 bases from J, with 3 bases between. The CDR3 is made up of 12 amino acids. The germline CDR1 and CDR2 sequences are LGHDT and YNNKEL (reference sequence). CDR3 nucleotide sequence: TGTGCCAGCAGCCAAGGGCCCGGGGAGCTGTTTTTT. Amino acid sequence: CASSQGPGELFF.

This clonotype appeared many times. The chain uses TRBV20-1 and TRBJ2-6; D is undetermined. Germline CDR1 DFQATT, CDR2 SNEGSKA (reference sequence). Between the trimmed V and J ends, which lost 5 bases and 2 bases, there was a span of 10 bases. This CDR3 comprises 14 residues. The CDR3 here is CSAQNGAGANVLTF. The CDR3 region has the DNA TGCAGTGCTCAGAATGGTGCTGGGGCCAACGTCCTGACTTTC.

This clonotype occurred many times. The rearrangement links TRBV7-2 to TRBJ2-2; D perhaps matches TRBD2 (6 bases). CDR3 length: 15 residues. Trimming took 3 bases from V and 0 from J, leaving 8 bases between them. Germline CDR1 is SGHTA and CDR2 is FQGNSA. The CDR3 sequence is CASSFGGTNTGELFF. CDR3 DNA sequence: TGTGCCAGCAGCTTTGGCGGGACGAACACCGGGGAGCTGTTTTTT.

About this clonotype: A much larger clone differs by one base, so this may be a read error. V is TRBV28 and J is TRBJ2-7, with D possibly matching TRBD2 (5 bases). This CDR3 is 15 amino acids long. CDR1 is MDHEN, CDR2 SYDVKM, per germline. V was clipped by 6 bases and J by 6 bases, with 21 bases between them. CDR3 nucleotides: TGTGCCAGCAGCTGGTCGGTGGCGGGTGCTTGCGAGCAGTACTTC. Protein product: CASSWSVAGACEQYF.

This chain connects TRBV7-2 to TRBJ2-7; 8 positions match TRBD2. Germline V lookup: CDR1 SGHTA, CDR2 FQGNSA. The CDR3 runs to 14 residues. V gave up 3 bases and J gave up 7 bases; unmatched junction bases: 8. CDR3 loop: CASSFSSGTWEQYF. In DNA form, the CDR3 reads TGTGCCAGCAGCTTTAGTAGCGGGACTTGGGAGCAGTACTTC.

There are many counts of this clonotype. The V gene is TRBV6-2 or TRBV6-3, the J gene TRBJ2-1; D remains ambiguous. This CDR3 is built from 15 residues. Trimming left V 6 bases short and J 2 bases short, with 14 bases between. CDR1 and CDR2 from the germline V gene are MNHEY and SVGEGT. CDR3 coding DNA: TGTGCCAGCAGACTGGCGTACCCTGCCTACAATGAGCAGTTCTTC. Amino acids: CASRLAYPAYNEQFF.

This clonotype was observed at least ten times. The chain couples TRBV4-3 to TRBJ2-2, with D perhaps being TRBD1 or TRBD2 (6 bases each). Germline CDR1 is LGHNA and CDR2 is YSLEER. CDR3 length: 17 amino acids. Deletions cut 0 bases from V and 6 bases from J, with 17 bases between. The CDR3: CASSQDTGAGYSGELFF. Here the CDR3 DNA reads TGCGCCAGCAGCCAAGACACGGGGGCCGGCTACTCCGGGGAGCTGTTTTTT.

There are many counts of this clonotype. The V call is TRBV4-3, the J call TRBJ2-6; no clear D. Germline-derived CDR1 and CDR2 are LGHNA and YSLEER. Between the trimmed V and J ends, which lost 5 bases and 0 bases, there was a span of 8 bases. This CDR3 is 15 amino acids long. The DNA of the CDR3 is TGCGCCAGCAGCGGAGAGAGCTCTGGGGCCAACGTCCTGACTTTC. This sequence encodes CASSGESSGANVLTF.

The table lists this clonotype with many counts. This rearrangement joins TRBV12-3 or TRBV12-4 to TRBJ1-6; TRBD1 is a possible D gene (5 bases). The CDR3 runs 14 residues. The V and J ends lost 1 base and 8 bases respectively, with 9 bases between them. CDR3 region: CASSLGDRDSPLHF. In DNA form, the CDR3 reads TGTGCCAGCAGTTTAGGGGACCGAGATTCACCCCTCCACTTT.

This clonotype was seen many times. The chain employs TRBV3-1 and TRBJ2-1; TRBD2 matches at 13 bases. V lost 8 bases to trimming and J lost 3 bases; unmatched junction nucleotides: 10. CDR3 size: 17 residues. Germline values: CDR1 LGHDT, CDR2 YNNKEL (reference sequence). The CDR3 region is CASEGYGTSGDYNEQFF. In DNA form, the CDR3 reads TGTGCCAGCGAGGGGTATGGGACTAGCGGGGACTACAATGAGCAGTTCTTC.

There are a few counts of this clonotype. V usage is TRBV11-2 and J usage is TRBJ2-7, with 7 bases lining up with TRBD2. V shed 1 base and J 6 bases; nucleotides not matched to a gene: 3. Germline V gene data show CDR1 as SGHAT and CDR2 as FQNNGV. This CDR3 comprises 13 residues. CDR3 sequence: CASSLVLAGEQYF. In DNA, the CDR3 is TGTGCCAGCAGCTTAGTGTTAGCGGGCGAGCAGTACTTC. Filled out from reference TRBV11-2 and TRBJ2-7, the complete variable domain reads EAGVAQSPRYKIIEKRQSVAFWCNPISGHATLYWYQQILGQGPKLLIQFQNNGVVDDSQLPKDRFSAERLKGVDSTLKIQPAKLEDSAVYLCASSLVLAGEQYFGPGTRLTVT.

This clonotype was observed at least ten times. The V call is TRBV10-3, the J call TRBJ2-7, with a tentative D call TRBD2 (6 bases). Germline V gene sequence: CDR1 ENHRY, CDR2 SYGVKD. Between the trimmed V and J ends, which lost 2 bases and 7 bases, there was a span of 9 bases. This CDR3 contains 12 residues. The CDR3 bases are TGTGCCATCAGTGAGGGACTAACAGAGCAGTACTTC. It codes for CAISEGLTEQYF.

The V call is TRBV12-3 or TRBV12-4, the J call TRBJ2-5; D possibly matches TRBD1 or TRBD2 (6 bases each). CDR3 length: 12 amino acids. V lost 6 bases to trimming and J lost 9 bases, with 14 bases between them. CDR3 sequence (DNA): TGTGCCAGCAGGGTGGGTGGGGGGCCCCAGTACTTC. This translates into CASRVGGGPQYF.

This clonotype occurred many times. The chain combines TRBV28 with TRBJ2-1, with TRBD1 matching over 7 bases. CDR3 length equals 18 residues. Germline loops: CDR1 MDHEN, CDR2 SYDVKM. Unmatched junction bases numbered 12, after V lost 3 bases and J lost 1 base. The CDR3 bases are TGTGCCAGCAGTTTGGGGTATGAGGGGGCGACTTCCTACAATGAGCAGTTCTTC. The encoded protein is CASSLGYEGATSYNEQFF.

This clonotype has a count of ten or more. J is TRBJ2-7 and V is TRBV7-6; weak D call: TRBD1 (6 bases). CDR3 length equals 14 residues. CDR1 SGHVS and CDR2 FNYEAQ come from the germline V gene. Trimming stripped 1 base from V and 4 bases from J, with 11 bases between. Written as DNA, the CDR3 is TGTGCCAGCAGCTTAGGATCAGGGGAGTACGAGCAGTACTTC. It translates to CASSLGSGEYEQYF.

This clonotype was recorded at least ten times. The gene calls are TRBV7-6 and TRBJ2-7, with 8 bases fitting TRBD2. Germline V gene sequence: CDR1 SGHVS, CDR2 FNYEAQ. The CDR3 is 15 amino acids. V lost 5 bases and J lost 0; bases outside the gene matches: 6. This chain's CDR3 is CASSLSSGFSYEQYF. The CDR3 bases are TGTGCCAGCAGCCTTTCTAGCGGGTTCTCCTACGAGCAGTACTTC.

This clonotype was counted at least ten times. CDR3 residues: CSFRTGSYEQYF. CDR3 DNA sequence: TGCAGCTTCCGGACAGGGTCCTACGAGCAGTACTTC. V and J are TRBV29-1 and TRBJ2-7; 8 nucleotides match TRBD1. V shed 8 bases and J 1 base; nucleotides not matched to a gene: 4. Germline CDR1 reads SQVTM; CDR2 reads ANQGSEA. The CDR3 contains 12 residues.

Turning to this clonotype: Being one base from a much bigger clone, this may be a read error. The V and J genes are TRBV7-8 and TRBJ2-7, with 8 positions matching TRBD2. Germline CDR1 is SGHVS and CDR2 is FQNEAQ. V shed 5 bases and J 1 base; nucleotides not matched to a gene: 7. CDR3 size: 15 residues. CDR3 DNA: TGTGCCAGCAGCGAATACGGGGGGGCTTCCTACGAGCAGTACTTC. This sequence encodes CASSEYGGASYEQYF.

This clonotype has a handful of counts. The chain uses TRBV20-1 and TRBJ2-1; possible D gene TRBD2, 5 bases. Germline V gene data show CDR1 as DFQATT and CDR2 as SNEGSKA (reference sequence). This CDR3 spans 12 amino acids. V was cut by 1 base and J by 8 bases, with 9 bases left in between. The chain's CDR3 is CSARVAGDEQFF. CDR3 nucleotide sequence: TGCAGTGCTAGAGTCGCGGGCGATGAGCAGTTCTTC.

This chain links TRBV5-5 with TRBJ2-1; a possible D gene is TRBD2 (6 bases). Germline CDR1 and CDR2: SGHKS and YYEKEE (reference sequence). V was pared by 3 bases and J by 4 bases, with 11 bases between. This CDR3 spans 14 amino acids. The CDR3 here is CASSWGGEYNEQFF. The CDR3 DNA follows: TGTGCCAGCAGCTGGGGCGGGGAGTACAATGAGCAGTTCTTC.